What follows are 6 T cell receptor beta chains derived from one specimen sequenced in a study of T cell repertoires and HLA-DP antigens. For these TCRs, the target antigens are not known. Method: immunoSEQ multiplex PCR; TCRdb's copy keeps in-frame clones and lacks some. This table has around 90,000 clones, around 86% appearing once. The material sequenced was CD4+ T cells from PBMCs. These receptors were taken from a man aged 45-65 years in good health and CMV-seronegative.

This rearrangement joins TRBV12-5 to TRBJ2-1; perhaps D is TRBD1 or TRBD2 (6 bases each). Germline V gene sequence: CDR1 LGHNT, CDR2 FRNRAP. The CDR3 contains 15 residues. V was trimmed by 8 bases and J by 6 bases, leaving 20 bases between them. The CDR3 reads CASNSGGWGPNEQFF. CDR3 coding DNA: TGTGCTAGTAATTCCGGGGGCTGGGGCCCCAATGAGCAGTTCTTC.

V gene TRBV6-1 combines with J gene TRBJ2-7, with D perhaps matching TRBD2 (5 bases). Trimming stripped 4 bases from V and 3 bases from J, with 10 bases between. Germline CDR1 and CDR2: MNHNS and SASEGT. The CDR3 spans 13 residues. The CDR3, as DNA: TGTGCCAGCAGTGCCTCAGGACTCTACGAGCAGTACTTC. This translates into CASSASGLYEQYF.

The chain has TRBV2 and TRBJ2-3, with D hard to call. Germline lookup yields CDR1 SNHLY and CDR2 FYNNEI. The CDR3 totals 17 residues. Trimming pared 0 bases from V and 0 bases from J, leaving 13 bases between. The CDR3: CASSEAVGLASTDTQYF. The CDR3 bases are TGTGCCAGCAGTGAAGCCGTTGGCTTAGCTAGCACAGATACGCAGTATTTT.

The chain uses TRBV11-2 and TRBJ2-6, with D unclear. Germline CDR1 SGHAT, CDR2 FQNNGV. Trimming pared 2 bases from V and 4 bases from J, leaving 3 bases between. The CDR3 loop spans 13 amino acids. CDR3 sequence reads: CASSLRGANVLTF. The CDR3 region has the DNA TGTGCCAGCAGCTTAAGAGGGGCCAACGTCCTGACTTTC.

The chain joins TRBV19 to TRBJ2-7, with D perhaps matching TRBD2 (6 bases). V was cut by 1 base and J by 3 bases, with 13 bases left in between. The CDR3 runs 15 residues. CDR1 is LNHDA, CDR2 SQIVND, per germline (reference sequence). For the CDR3, the DNA is TGTGCCAGTAGTATAGGGATCGGGAGCTTCTACGAGCAGTACTTC. It specifies CASSIGIGSFYEQYF.

This chain connects TRBV29-1 to TRBJ2-5; no reliable D call. This CDR3 is built from 12 residues. CDR1 and CDR2 (germline): SQVTM, ANQGSEA. V was pared by 6 bases and J by 0 bases, with 8 bases between. The CDR3 nucleotides are TGCAGCGTAATTAGGGACCAAGAGACCCAGTACTTC. Amino acid sequence: CSVIRDQETQYF.